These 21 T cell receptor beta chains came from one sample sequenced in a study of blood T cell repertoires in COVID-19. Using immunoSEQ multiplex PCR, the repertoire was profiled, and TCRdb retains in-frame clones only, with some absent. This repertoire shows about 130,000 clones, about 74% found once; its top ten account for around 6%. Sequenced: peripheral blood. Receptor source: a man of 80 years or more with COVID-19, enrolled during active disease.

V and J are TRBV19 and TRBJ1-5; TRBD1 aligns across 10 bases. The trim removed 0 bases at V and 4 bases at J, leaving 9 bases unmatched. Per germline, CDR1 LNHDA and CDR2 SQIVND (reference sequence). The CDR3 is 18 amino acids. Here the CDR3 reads CASSIDPSDRGENQPQHF. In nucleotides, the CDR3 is TGTGCCAGTAGTATAGACCCATCGGACAGGGGGGAAAATCAGCCCCAGCATTTT.

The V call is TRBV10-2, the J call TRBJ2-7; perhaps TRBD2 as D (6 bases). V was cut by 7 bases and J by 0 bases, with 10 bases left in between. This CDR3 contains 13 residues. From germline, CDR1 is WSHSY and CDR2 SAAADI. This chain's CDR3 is CASMLATSYEQYF. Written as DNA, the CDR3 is TGCGCCAGCATGCTAGCGACCTCCTACGAGCAGTACTTC.

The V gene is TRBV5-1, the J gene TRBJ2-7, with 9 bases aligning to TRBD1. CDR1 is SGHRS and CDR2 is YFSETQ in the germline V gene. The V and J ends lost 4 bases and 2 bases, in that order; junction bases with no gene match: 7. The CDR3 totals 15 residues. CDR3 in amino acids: CASSTTTGGPYEQYF. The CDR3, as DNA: TGCGCCAGCAGCACCACGACAGGGGGGCCCTACGAGCAGTACTTC.

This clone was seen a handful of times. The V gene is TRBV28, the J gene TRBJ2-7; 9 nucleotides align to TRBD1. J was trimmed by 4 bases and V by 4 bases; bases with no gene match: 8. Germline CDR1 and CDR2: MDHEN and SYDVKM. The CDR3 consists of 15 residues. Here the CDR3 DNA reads TGTGCCAGCAGTTCCCCCGGGACAGGGAGTTACGAGCAGTACTTC. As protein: CASSSPGTGSYEQYF.

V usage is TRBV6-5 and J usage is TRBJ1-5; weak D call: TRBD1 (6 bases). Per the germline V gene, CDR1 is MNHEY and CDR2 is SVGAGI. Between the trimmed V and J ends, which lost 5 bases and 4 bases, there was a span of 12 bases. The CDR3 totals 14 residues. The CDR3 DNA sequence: TGTGCCAGCAGTCTACAGGGCCCAAATCAGCCCCAGCATTTT. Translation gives CASSLQGPNQPQHF.

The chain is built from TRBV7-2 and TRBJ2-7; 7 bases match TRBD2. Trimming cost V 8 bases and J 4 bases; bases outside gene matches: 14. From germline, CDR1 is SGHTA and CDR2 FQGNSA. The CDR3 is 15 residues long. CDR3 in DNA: TGTGCCAGCGGCACGGGGGGACCCCTTTATTACGAGCAGTACTTC. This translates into CASGTGGPLYYEQYF.

As DNA, the CDR3 is TGCGCCAGCAGCTTGGCCGCACAGGTGAACACCGGGGAGCTGTTTTTT. This translates into CASSLAAQVNTGELFF. The chain combines TRBV5-1 with TRBJ2-2, with a weak D call TRBD1 (5 bases). Germline V lookup: CDR1 SGHRS, CDR2 YFSETQ. The ends were cut back, 0 bases at V and 1 base at J, with 10 bases in the middle. CDR3 size: 16 residues.

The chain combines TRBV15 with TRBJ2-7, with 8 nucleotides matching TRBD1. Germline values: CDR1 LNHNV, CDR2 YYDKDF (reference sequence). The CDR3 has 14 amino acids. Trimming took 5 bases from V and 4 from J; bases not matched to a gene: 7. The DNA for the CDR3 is TGTGCCACCAGCGGTGACAGGGGTTTTTACGAGCAGTACTTC. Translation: CATSGDRGFYEQYF.

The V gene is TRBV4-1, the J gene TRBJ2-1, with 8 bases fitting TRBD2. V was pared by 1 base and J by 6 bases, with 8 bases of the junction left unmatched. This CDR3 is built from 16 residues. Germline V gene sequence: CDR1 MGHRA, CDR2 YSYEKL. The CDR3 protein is CASSQVQAGVFNEQFF. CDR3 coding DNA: TGCGCCAGCAGCCAAGTTCAAGCGGGAGTGTTCAATGAGCAGTTCTTC.

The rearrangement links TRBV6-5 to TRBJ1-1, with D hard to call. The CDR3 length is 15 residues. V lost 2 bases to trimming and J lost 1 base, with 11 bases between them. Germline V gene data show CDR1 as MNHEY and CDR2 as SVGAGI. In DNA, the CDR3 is TGTGCCAGCAGTTACCGCCGGAGATCGAACACTGAAGCTTTCTTT. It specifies CASSYRRRSNTEAFF.

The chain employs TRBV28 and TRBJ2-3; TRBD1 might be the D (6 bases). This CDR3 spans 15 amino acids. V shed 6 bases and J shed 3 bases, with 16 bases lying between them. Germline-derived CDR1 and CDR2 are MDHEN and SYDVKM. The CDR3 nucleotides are TGTGCCAGCAGGTCTCAGGGGCGCGGGACAGATACGCAGTATTTT. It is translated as CASRSQGRGTDTQYF.

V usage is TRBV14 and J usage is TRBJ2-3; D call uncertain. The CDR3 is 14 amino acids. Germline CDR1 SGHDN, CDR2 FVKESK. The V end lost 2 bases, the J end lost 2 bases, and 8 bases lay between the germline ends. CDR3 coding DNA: TGTGCCAGCAGCCAATCCCATCCCACAGATACGCAGTATTTT. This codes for CASSQSHPTDTQYF.

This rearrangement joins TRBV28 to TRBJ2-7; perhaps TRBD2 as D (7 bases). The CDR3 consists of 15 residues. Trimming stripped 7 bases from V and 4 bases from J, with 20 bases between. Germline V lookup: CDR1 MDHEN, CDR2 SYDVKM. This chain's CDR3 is CASKGGGTSGYEQYF. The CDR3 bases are TGTGCCAGCAAAGGGGGGGGGACCTCAGGGTACGAGCAGTACTTC.

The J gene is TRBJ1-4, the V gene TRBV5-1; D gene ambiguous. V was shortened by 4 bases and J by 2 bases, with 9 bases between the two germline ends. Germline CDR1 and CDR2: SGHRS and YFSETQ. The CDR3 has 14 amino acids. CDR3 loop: CASSLQSTNEKLFF. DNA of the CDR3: TGCGCCAGCAGCCTACAGTCCACTAATGAAAAACTGTTTTTT.

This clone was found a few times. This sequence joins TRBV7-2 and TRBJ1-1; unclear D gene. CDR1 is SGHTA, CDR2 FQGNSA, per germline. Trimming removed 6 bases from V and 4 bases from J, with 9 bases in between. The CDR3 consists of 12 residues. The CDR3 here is CASRSPGTEAFF. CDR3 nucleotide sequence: TGTGCCAGCAGGTCTCCGGGCACTGAAGCTTTCTTT.

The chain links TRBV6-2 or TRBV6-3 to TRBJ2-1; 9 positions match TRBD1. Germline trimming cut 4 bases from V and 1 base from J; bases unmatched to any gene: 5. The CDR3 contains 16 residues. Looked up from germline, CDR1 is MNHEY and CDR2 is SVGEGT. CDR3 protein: CASSFDRGVSYNEQFF. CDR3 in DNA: TGTGCCAGCAGTTTTGACAGGGGGGTGTCCTACAATGAGCAGTTCTTC.

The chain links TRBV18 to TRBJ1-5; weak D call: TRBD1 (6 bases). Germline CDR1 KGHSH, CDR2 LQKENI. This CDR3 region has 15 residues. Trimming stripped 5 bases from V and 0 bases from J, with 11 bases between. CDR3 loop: CASSVQGLSNQPQHF. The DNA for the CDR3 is TGTGCCAGCTCAGTGCAGGGGCTTAGCAATCAGCCCCAGCATTTT. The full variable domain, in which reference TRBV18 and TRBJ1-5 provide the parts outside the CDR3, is NAGVMQNPRHLVRRRGQEARLRCSPMKGHSHVYWYRQLPEEGLKFMVYLQKENIIDESGMPKERFSAEFPKEGPSILRIQQVVRGDSAAYFCASSVQGLSNQPQHFGDGTRLSIL.

Here the CDR3 DNA reads TGTGCCACCCAAGACTCGGGCTACAATGAGCAGTTCTTC. It yields the protein CATQDSGYNEQFF. The chain has TRBV2 and TRBJ2-1, with no clear D. Trimming took off 10 bases at V and 3 bases at J, with 13 bases between the two ends. Per germline, CDR1 SNHLY and CDR2 FYNNEI. The CDR3 totals 13 residues.

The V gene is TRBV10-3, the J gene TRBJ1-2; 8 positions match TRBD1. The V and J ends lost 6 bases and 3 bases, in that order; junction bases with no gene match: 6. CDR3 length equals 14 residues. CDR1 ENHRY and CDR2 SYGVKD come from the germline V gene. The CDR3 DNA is TGTGCCATCAGGTGGACAGGGACTGACTATGGCTACACCTTC. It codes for CAIRWTGTDYGYTF.

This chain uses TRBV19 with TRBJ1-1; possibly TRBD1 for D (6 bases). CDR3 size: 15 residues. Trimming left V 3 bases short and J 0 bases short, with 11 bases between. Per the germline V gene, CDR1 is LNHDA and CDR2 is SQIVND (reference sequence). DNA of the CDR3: TGTGCCAGTAGTATCACAGGGTCCTTGAACACTGAAGCTTTCTTT. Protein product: CASSITGSLNTEAFF.

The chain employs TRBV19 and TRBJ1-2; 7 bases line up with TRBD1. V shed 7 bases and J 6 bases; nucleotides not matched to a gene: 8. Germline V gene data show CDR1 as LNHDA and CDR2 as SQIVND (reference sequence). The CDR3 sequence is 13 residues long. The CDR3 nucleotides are TGTGCCAGTACCAGACAGGGCTCGGATGGCTACACCTTC. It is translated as CASTRQGSDGYTF.